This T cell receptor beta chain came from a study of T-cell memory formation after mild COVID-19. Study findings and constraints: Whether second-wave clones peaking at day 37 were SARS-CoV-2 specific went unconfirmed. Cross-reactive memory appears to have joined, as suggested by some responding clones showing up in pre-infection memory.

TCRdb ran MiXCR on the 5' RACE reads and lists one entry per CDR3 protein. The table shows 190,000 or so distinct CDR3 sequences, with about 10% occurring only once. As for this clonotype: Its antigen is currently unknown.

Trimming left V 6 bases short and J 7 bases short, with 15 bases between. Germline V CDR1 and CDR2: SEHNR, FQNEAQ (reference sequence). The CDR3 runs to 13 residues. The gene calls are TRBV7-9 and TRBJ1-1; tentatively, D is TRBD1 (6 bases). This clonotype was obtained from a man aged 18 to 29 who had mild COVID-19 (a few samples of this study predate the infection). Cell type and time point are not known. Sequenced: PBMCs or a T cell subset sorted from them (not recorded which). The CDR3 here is CASSVEGGDEAFF. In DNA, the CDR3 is TGTGCCAGCAGTGTCGAAGGGGGAGATGAAGCTTTCTTT.